The present entry profiles one T cell receptor beta chain with its context. Its antigen is still unknown. A much larger clone differs by one base, so this may be a read error. These data originate in a study of tumor and adjacent non-tumor tissue in lung cancer. Study as a whole: Patients comprised over 9 adenocarcinoma, 2 squamous cell carcinoma and 1 small cell lung cancer.

The library came from three nested PCR rounds adapted from ARM-PCR protocols. One entry per CDR3 protein, called by TCRdb with MiXCR from the multiplex PCR reads. Of some 77,000 distinct CDR3 sequences in the sample, around 70% were seen once. Broader study findings: In normal lung, the top 100 clones were significantly more dominant than in tumor. Compared with tumor, normal lung showed significantly lower TCR diversity.

This sample's RNA came from whole unsorted tissue. The sample comprised lung tumor tissue. This TCR came from a woman aged 70 to 79 with non-small cell lung cancer.

DNA for the CDR3: TGTGCCAGCAGCCTTTGGCGGGGGCGCAATCAGTCCCAGCATTTT. Translation gives CASSLWRGRNQSQHF. J is TRBJ1-5 and V is TRBV5-8, with a weak D call TRBD1 (6 bases). Per germline, CDR1 SGHTS and CDR2 YDEGEE. This CDR3 has 15 residues. Full variable domain (remainder filled in from reference TRBV5-8 and TRBJ1-5): EAGVTQSPTHLIKTRGQQATLRCSPISGHTSVYWYQQALGLGLQFLLWYDEGEERNRGNFPPRFSGRQFPNYSSELNVNALELEDSALYLCASSLWRGRNQSQHFGDGTRLSIL.